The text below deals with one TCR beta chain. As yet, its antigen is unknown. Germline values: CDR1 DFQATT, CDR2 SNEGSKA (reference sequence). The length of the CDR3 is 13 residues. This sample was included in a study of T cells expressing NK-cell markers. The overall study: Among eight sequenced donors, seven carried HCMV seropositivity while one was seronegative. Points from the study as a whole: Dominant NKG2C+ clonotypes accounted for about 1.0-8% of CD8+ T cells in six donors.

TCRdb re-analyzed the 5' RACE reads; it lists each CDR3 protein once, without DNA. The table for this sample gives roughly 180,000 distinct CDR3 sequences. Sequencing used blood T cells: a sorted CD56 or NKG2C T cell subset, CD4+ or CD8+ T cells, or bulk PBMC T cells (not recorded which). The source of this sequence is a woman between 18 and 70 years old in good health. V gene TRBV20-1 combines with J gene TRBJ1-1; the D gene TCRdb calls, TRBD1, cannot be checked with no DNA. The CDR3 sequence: CSAAQGALPEAFF.